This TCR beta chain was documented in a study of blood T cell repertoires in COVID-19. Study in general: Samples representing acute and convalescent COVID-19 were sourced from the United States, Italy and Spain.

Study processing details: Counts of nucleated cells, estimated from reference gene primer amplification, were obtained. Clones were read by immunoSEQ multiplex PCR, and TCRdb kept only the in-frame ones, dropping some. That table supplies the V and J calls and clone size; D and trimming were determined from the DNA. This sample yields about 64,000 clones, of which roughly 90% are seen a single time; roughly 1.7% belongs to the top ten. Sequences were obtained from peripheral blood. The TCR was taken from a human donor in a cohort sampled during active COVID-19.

The DNA for the CDR3 is TGTGCCAGCAGCACCGGACAGAGAACAACTAATGAAAAACTGTTTTTT. Its protein is CASSTGQRTTNEKLFF. The chain has TRBV7-8 and TRBJ1-4; possible D gene TRBD1, 6 bases. CDR3 size: 16 residues. In germline, CDR1 is SGHVS, CDR2 FQNEAQ. V was clipped by 5 bases and J by 0 bases, with 13 bases between them. The full variable domain, rest sourced from reference TRBV7-8 and TRBJ1-4, is GAGVSQSPRYKVAKRGQDVALRCDPISGHVSLFWYQQALGQGPEFLTYFQNEAQLDKSGLPSDRFFAERPEGSVSTLKIQRTQQEDSAVYLCASSTGQRTTNEKLFFGSGTQLSVL.